This is a list of T cell receptor beta chains from one sample in a study of T cell responses to AZD1222 COVID-19 vaccine. Profiled with immunoSEQ multiplex PCR; TCRdb holds only in-frame clones, not every one. Among about 110,000 clones listed, around nine tenths were seen once. Material: peripheral blood, obtained on day 0 of AZD1222 vaccination. The receptors here all came from an adult in good health. CDR3s include the opening cysteine and the closing phenylalanine or tryptophan. Each record gives: V gene, D gene, J gene, clone size, CDR3 protein, CDR3 DNA. The D gene is left open where the match is weak. Clone sizes are given selectively: once, few, many, or a class where the clone is expanded.

TRBV6-1	.	TRBJ2-1	few	CASSEGSGSARNNEQFF	TGTGCCAGCAGTGAAGGATCTGGCAGCGCGAGGAACAATGAGCAGTTCTTC
TRBV19	.	TRBJ2-5	.	CASSGLVQETQYF	TGTGCCAGTAGTGGACTGGTCCAAGAGACCCAGTACTTC
TRBV7-3	TRBD2	TRBJ2-5	.	CASSPQGLAGVWETQYF	TGTGCCAGCAGCCCCCAGGGACTAGCGGGGGTTTGGGAGACCCAGTACTTC
TRBV24-1	.	TRBJ2-7	.	CATSDYREEQYF	TGTGCCACCAGTGATTACAGGGAGGAGCAGTACTTC
TRBV3-1/TRBV3-2	.	TRBJ2-2	once	CASSPSTTGELFF	TGTGCCAGCAGCCCCTCGACCACCGGGGAGCTGTTTTTT
TRBV7-9	TRBD1	TRBJ1-4	.	CASSLTGTEGEKLFF	TGTGCCAGCAGCCTGACCGGGACAGAGGGCGAAAAACTGTTTTTT
TRBV7-2	TRBD2	TRBJ2-2	.	CASSWEGPSTGELFF	TGTGCCAGCAGCTGGGAGGGACCTTCCACCGGGGAGCTGTTTTTT
TRBV29-1	TRBD2	TRBJ2-1	.	CSVASSGSYNEQFF	TGCAGCGTCGCATCTAGCGGGAGCTACAATGAGCAGTTCTTC
TRBV14	TRBD1	TRBJ2-5	few	CASSQDSRGRRETQYF	TGTGCCAGCAGCCAAGATTCGAGGGGGCGAAGGGAGACCCAGTACTTC
TRBV21-1	.	TRBJ2-1	.	CASSNEGMGGEQFF	TGTGCCAGCAGCAATGAGGGTATGGGGGGTGAGCAGTTCTTC
TRBV10-2	.	TRBJ2-5	.	CASSEPKRSQYF	TGCGCCAGCAGTGAACCCAAGAGGTCCCAGTACTTC
TRBV5-1	TRBD1	TRBJ2-5	.	CASSLQGEETQYF	TGCGCCAGCAGCTTGCAGGGGGAAGAGACCCAGTACTTC